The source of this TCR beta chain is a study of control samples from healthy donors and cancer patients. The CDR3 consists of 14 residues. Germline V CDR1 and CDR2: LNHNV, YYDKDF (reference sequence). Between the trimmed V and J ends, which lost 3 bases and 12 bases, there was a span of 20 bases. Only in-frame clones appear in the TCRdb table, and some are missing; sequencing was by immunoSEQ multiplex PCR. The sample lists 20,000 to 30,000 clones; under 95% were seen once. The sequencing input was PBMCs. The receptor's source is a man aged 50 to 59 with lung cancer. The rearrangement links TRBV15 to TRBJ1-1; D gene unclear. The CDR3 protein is CATSSRATGRESFF. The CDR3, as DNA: TGTGCCACCAGCAGCCGAGCTACCGGACGTGAGTCTTTCTTT.